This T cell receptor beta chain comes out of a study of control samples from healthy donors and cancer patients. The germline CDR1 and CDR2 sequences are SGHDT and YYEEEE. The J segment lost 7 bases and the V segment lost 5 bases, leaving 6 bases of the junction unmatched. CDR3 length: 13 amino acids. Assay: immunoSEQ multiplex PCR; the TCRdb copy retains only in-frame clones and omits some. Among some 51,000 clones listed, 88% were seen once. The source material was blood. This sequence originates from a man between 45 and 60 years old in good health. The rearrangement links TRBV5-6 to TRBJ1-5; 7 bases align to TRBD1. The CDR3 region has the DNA TGTGCCAGCAGTCGAGACAGGGACCAGCCCCAGCATTTT. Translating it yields CASSRDRDQPQHF.